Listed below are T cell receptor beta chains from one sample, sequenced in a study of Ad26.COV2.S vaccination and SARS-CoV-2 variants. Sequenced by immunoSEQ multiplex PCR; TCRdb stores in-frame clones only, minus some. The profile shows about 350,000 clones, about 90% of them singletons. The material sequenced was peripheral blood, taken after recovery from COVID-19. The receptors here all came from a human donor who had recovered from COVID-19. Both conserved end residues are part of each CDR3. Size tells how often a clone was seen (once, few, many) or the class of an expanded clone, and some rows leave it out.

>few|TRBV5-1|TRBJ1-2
CASCPPGVYNYGYTF
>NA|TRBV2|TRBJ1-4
CASTSGPLGEKLFF
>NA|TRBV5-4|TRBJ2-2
CASSAGTNTGELFF
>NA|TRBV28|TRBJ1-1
CATVGFTEAFF
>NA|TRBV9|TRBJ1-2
CASSVSQDGYGYTF
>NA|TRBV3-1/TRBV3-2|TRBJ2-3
CASSQVGTDTQYF
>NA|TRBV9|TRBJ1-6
CASSVTGDSYNSPLHF
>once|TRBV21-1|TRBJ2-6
CASSKGGLRTAISGANVLTF
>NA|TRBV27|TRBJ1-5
CASSAGGNQPQHF
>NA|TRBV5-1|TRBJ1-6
CASSLADGKNSPLHF
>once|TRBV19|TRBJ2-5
CASSMDSQETQYF
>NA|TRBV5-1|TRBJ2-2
CASSLDGGQTTRRTGELFF
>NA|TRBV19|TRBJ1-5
CASSINLDGNQPQHF
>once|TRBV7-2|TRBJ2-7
CASSLVSRYEQYF
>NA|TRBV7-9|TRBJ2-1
CASSLAGDYNEQFF
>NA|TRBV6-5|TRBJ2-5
CASSYYQETQYF
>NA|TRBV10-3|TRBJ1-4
CAIRGVGEKLFF
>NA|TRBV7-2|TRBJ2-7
CASSLGGRGLLPYEQYF
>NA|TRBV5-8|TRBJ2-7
CASSFDGGGYEQYF
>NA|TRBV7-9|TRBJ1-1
CASSETPGPGNTEAFF
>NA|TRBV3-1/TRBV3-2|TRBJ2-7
CASSHIGKSYEQYF
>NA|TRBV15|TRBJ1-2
CATSREGRPNYGYTF